These T cell receptor beta chains were read from a single sample in a study of T-cell reconstitution after alpha-beta-depleted transplantation in children. TCRdb re-analysed the PCR reads in MiXCR, keeping a single row per CDR3 protein. The table lists about a million distinct CDR3 sequences, around 30% of them singletons. This specimen was PBMCs, mostly from graft donor cells, taken 360 days after TCRalphabeta/CD19-depleted stem cell transplant. All receptors derive from a boy younger than two who had a stem cell transplant for SCID, so the T cells may come from the graft donor. Each CDR3 is given with its conserved first and last residue. D genes are given only for firm matches. Clone size is given for some rows only: seen once, a few or many times, or a class if the clone is expanded.

j_gene | v_gene | len | abundance | d_gene | CDR3aa | CDR3nt
TRBJ2-5 | TRBV11-2 | 14 | few | - | CASSYYRSVETQYF | TGTGCCAGCAGCTATTACAGATCGGTGGAGACCCAGTACTTC
TRBJ2-7 | TRBV24-1 | 13 | - | TRBD1 | CATAGTGKDEQYF | TGTGCCACTGCCGGGACAGGGAAAGACGAGCAGTACTTC
TRBJ2-2 | TRBV9 | 15 | few | - | CASSLMSGDGGELFF | TGTGCCAGCAGCCTGATGTCGGGGGATGGCGGGGAGCTGTTTTTT
TRBJ2-1 | TRBV3-1 | 16 | - | TRBD1 | CASSQRDRYSYNEQFF | TGTGCCAGCAGCCAGAGGGACAGGTACTCCTACAATGAGCAGTTCTTC
TRBJ2-1 | TRBV19 | 16 | few | TRBD2 | CASSIGGGGLYNEQFF | TGTGCCAGTAGTATAGGAGGCGGGGGGCTCTACAATGAGCAGTTCTTC
TRBJ2-5 | TRBV7-9 | 12 | - | TRBD1 | CASSPKDRAQYF | TGTGCCAGCAGCCCAAAGGACAGGGCCCAGTACTTC
TRBJ1-2 | TRBV28 | 13 | few | - | CASSFGSNYGYTF | TGTGCCAGCAGTTTTGGCAGTAACTATGGCTACACCTTC
TRBJ1-3 | TRBV29-1 | 13 | - | - | CSAVGGPRNTIYF | TGCAGCGCTGTAGGGGGTCCCCGGAACACCATATATTTT
TRBJ2-1 | TRBV5-6 | 15 | - | TRBD1 | CASSWTGGPNNEQFF | TGTGCCAGCAGCTGGACAGGGGGACCCAACAATGAGCAGTTCTTC
TRBJ2-1 | TRBV7-9 | 13 | - | - | CASSLLPPNEQFF | TGTGCCAGCAGCCTTCTACCACCCAATGAGCAGTTCTTC
TRBJ2-1 | TRBV12-3/TRBV12-4 | 14 | - | TRBD1 | CASSRQGRGNEQFF | TGTGCCAGCAGTCGACAGGGTCGGGGCAATGAGCAGTTCTTC
TRBJ1-5 | TRBV12-3/TRBV12-4 | 15 | few | - | CASSDPTGRNQPQHF | TGTGCCAGCAGTGACCCTACAGGGCGCAATCAGCCCCAGCATTTT
TRBJ2-3 | TRBV12-3/TRBV12-4 | 16 | - | - | CASSLASEGWADTQYF | TGTGCCAGCAGTTTAGCGTCGGAGGGTTGGGCAGATACGCAGTATTTT
TRBJ2-3 | TRBV10-3 | 14 | few | - | CASALQVSTDTQYF | TGTGCCTCCGCTCTACAGGTTAGCACAGATACGCAGTATTTT
TRBJ2-7 | TRBV12-3/TRBV12-4 | 14 | - | TRBD1 | CASQGATGTGEQYF | TGTGCCAGCCAAGGGGCGACAGGGACGGGCGAGCAGTACTTC
TRBJ2-1 | TRBV20-1 | 19 | - | TRBD1 | CSARDLGFVGTGAYNEQFF | TGCAGTGCTAGAGATCTCGGATTCGTTGGGACAGGGGCCTACAATGAGCAGTTCTTC
TRBJ2-5 | TRBV27 | 8 | - | - | CASRLQYF | TGTGCCAGCCGCCTACAGTACTTC
TRBJ2-7 | TRBV5-1 | 11 | few | - | CASTWGHEQYF | TGCGCCAGTACTTGGGGCCACGAGCAGTACTTC
TRBJ1-1 | TRBV20-1 | 10 | - | - | CSARHREAFF | TGCAGTGCTAGACACCGAGAAGCTTTCTTT
TRBJ1-3 | TRBV6-2/TRBV6-3 | 12 | once | - | CASHASGNTIYF | TGTGCCAGCCACGCCTCTGGAAACACCATATATTTT
TRBJ2-1 | TRBV6-1 | 15 | few | - | CASSDGAGSYNEQFF | TGTGCCAGCAGTGATGGGGCGGGTTCCTACAATGAGCAGTTCTTC
TRBJ2-3 | TRBV4-1 | 15 | - | TRBD2 | CASSLGTSDTDTQYF | TGCGCCAGCAGCCTTGGGACTAGCGACACAGATACGCAGTATTTT
TRBJ2-7 | TRBV3-1 | 15 | - | - | CASSQAGLRGNEQYF | TGTGCCAGCAGCCAAGCCGGCCTTCGGGGGAACGAGCAGTACTTC
TRBJ1-2 | TRBV7-9 | 15 | - | - | CASSLGWAVNYGYTF | TGTGCCAGCAGCCTAGGATGGGCCGTAAACTATGGCTACACCTTC
TRBJ2-5 | TRBV9 | 14 | few | - | CASSVEAIQETQYF | TGTGCCAGCAGCGTAGAGGCGATTCAAGAGACCCAGTACTTC
TRBJ1-4 | TRBV4-1 | 15 | - | - | CASSHSQGVDEKLFF | TGCGCCAGCAGCCACTCCCAGGGAGTCGATGAAAAACTGTTTTTT
TRBJ1-2 | TRBV19 | 14 | few | - | CASSLSRGPYGYTF | TGTGCCAGTAGCCTCAGTAGGGGACCCTATGGCTACACCTTC
TRBJ2-7 | TRBV6-1 | 15 | - | TRBD1 | CASSVPGQRFKEQYF | TGTGCCAGCAGTGTCCCGGGACAGAGGTTTAAGGAGCAGTACTTC
TRBJ2-3 | TRBV28 | 14 | - | - | CATWALGVTDTQYF | TGTGCCACCTGGGCACTTGGGGTCACAGATACGCAGTATTTT
TRBJ2-3 | TRBV5-1 | 14 | few | TRBD1 | CASSLKGATDTQYF | TGCGCCAGCAGCTTGAAGGGGGCCACAGATACGCAGTATTTT
TRBJ1-5 | TRBV19 | 15 | - | - | CASSIASWGNQPQHF | TGTGCCAGTAGTATAGCGTCCTGGGGCAATCAGCCCCAGCATTTT
TRBJ2-3 | TRBV29-1 | 12 | - | TRBD2 | CSVVVGEGTQYF | TGCAGCGTCGTTGTTGGGGAGGGCACGCAGTATTTT
TRBJ2-7 | TRBV10-3 | 15 | few | TRBD1 | CAIRPDRVSSYEQYF | TGTGCCATCAGGCCTGACAGGGTCTCTTCCTACGAGCAGTACTTC
TRBJ2-5 | TRBV10-2 | 16 | - | - | CASSGAATATRETQYF | TGCGCCAGCAGTGGGGCCGCGACAGCTACCAGGGAGACCCAGTACTTC
TRBJ1-1 | TRBV29-1 | 11 | few | - | CSADRNTEAFF | TGCAGCGCCGACCGGAACACTGAAGCTTTCTTT
TRBJ2-1 | TRBV9 | 14 | few | - | CASSVGSPYNEQFF | TGTGCCAGCAGCGTGGGCTCGCCCTACAATGAGCAGTTCTTC
TRBJ2-7 | TRBV29-1 | 15 | - | TRBD1 | CSVVKSDRGPYEQYF | TGCAGCGTAGTGAAGTCGGACAGGGGTCCGTACGAGCAGTACTTC
TRBJ2-7 | TRBV27 | 14 | - | - | CASSLSLGVDEQYF | TGTGCCAGCAGTTTATCCCTTGGGGTGGACGAGCAGTACTTC
TRBJ1-1 | TRBV7-9 | 14 | - | - | CASSHTQGRTEAFF | TGTGCCAGCAGCCATACACAGGGCCGGACTGAAGCTTTCTTT
TRBJ2-5 | TRBV5-1 | 16 | - | - | CASSLGFQGGQETQYF | TGCGCCAGCAGCTTGGGCTTTCAAGGGGGCCAAGAGACCCAGTACTTC
TRBJ2-6 | TRBV4-3 | 16 | - | - | CASSPRVSSGANVLTF | TGCGCCAGCAGCCCACGGGTGTCCTCTGGGGCCAACGTCCTGACTTTC
TRBJ2-3 | TRBV6-1 | 15 | few | - | CASSRANAGTDTQYF | TGTGCCAGCAGTCGTGCCAACGCGGGCACAGATACGCAGTATTTT
TRBJ2-7 | TRBV6-2/TRBV6-3 | 17 | - | - | CASSHKPSRDTPYEQYF | TGTGCCAGCAGCCACAAACCGTCCCGGGACACCCCCTACGAGCAGTACTTC
TRBJ2-5 | TRBV24-1 | 15 | - | - | CATSDLETAQETQYF | TGTGCCACCAGTGATTTGGAGACAGCTCAAGAGACCCAGTACTTC
TRBJ2-2 | TRBV5-1 | 15 | few | TRBD1 | CASSPGQGATGELFF | TGCGCCAGCAGCCCGGGACAGGGGGCGACCGGGGAGCTGTTTTTT
TRBJ1-2 | TRBV6-1 | 13 | many | TRBD1 | CASSRDSNYGYTF | TGTGCCAGCAGTCGGGACAGTAACTATGGCTACACCTTC
TRBJ2-3 | TRBV20-1 | 12 | few | TRBD1 | CSARTGSDTQYF | TGCAGTGCCCGGACAGGATCCGATACGCAGTATTTT
TRBJ1-1 | TRBV12-3/TRBV12-4 | 13 | - | - | CASTRGVDTEAFF | TGTGCCAGCACCCGGGGCGTCGACACTGAAGCTTTCTTT
TRBJ2-7 | TRBV5-1 | 14 | many | - | CASSPGPSAYEQYF | TGCGCCAGCAGTCCGGGACCGTCTGCCTACGAGCAGTACTTC
TRBJ2-2 | TRBV11-2 | 15 | few | - | CASSLDRGYAGELFF | TGTGCCAGCAGCTTAGATAGGGGGTACGCCGGGGAGCTGTTTTTT
TRBJ1-1 | TRBV7-9 | 14 | - | TRBD1 | CASSLAGTGEKAFF | TGTGCCAGCAGCTTAGCGGGGACAGGGGAAAAAGCTTTCTTT
TRBJ2-2 | TRBV3-1 | 14 | - | TRBD2 | CASSRTSGTGELFF | TGTGCCAGCAGCCGGACTAGCGGGACCGGGGAGCTGTTTTTT
TRBJ2-5 | TRBV29-1 | 13 | - | - | CSAEGGIQETQYF | TGCAGCGCCGAGGGGGGGATTCAAGAGACCCAGTACTTC
TRBJ1-5 | TRBV29-1 | 13 | - | - | CSAARGANQPQHF | TGCAGCGCGGCCCGGGGGGCCAATCAGCCCCAGCATTTT